This T cell receptor (beta chain) appears in the sequencing data of a study of siplizumab effects on memory and regulatory T cells. The study, taken as a whole, reports: A major contribution to the alloresponse seemed to be made by naive T cells, which seemed more diverse than memory cells. Proliferating Tregs in siplizumab cultures were never verified as suppressive.

Points on this clone: What it binds is not known.

Measured with immunoSEQ multiplex PCR; TCRdb has only the in-frame clones, and not every one. The sample holds some 120,000 clones, 80% to 95% seen once. The CDR3 is 14 amino acids. The sample was non-Treg CD4+ T cells sorted from blood. The chain has TRBV12-2 and TRBJ2-1; TRBD2 is taken as the D call from the table, unchecked against the DNA. TRBV12-2 is classified as a pseudogene. The TCR sequence derives from a human donor in good health. The CDR3 protein is CASPFSGGGNEQFF. Here the CDR3 DNA reads TGTGCAAGTCCCTTTAGCGGTGGAGGAAATGAGCAGTTCTTC.